These T cell receptor beta chains were read from a single sample in a study of T cell repertoires in cytomegalovirus infection. No cognate antigen is known for these TCRs. TCRdb recomputed calls from the reads with MiXCR, one row per CDR3 protein. The sample yields about 160,000 distinct CDR3 sequences, 20% to 25% seen once. Material: CD8+ T cells from cultured PBMCs, obtained from culture after CMV antigen stimulation. The receptors were sampled from a human donor in good health (CMV status not recorded). Some clones in this sample may be carry-over from other donors' samples. Each CDR3 is given with its conserved first and last residue. Fields, in order: J gene, V gene, D gene, clone size, CDR3 DNA, CDR3 protein. D genes are given only for firm matches. Expanded clones get a size class; other rows say once, few or many, or leave the size out.

j_call: TRBJ2-3
v_call: TRBV7-2
d_call: TRBD2
clone_size: .
cdr3_nt: TGTGCCAGCAGCCAGCGGACTAGCGGGGGTTATACGCAGTATTTT
cdr3_aa: CASSQRTSGGYTQYF

j_call: TRBJ1-2
v_call: TRBV4-1
d_call: .
clone_size: few
cdr3_nt: TGCGCCAGCAGCTCCATACCCCAGAATAACTATGGCTACACCTTC
cdr3_aa: CASSSIPQNNYGYTF

j_call: TRBJ1-1
v_call: TRBV7-6
d_call: .
clone_size: few
cdr3_nt: TGTGCCAGCAGCTTAGCTGCGGGGGCAAAAACTGAAGCTTTCTTT
cdr3_aa: CASSLAAGAKTEAFF

j_call: TRBJ2-1
v_call: TRBV11-2
d_call: TRBD2
clone_size: .
cdr3_nt: TGTGCCAGCAGTTCTTCACTGGGACTAGCCCGGGATGAGCAGTTCTTC
cdr3_aa: CASSSSLGLARDEQFF

j_call: TRBJ2-7
v_call: TRBV4-1
d_call: TRBD1
clone_size: .
cdr3_nt: TGCGCCAGCAGCCAGGCTACAGGGGTCTCTGTTTACGAGCAGTACTTC
cdr3_aa: CASSQATGVSVYEQYF

j_call: TRBJ2-7
v_call: TRBV18
d_call: .
clone_size: .
cdr3_nt: TGTGCCAGCTCACCCCTGGACAGCTCCTACGAGCAGTACTTC
cdr3_aa: CASSPLDSSYEQYF

j_call: TRBJ2-3
v_call: TRBV7-9
d_call: .
clone_size: .
cdr3_nt: TGTGCCAGCAGCTTAGCGCTGGGGCCCTCAGATACGCAGTATTTT
cdr3_aa: CASSLALGPSDTQYF

j_call: TRBJ1-4
v_call: TRBV7-9
d_call: TRBD1
clone_size: medium-sized
cdr3_nt: TGTGCCAGCAGGCGGAGCCTAGGGGGCCTTAATGAAAAACTGTTTTTT
cdr3_aa: CASRRSLGGLNEKLFF

j_call: TRBJ2-7
v_call: TRBV30
d_call: TRBD1
clone_size: many
cdr3_nt: TGTGCCTGGGAGAGCCGGGACAGACCCTACGAGCAGTACTTC
cdr3_aa: CAWESRDRPYEQYF

j_call: TRBJ2-7
v_call: TRBV7-8
d_call: .
clone_size: few
cdr3_nt: TGTGCCAGCAGCTCTGTCGAGGGGTCCTACGAGCAGTACTTC
cdr3_aa: CASSSVEGSYEQYF

j_call: TRBJ1-5
v_call: TRBV27
d_call: .
clone_size: .
cdr3_nt: TGTGCCAGCAGTTTTTGGGCGGGTAGCAATCAGCCCCAGCATTTT
cdr3_aa: CASSFWAGSNQPQHF

j_call: TRBJ2-1
v_call: TRBV12-3/TRBV12-4
d_call: .
clone_size: few
cdr3_nt: TGTGCCAGCAGTTCCCGGGACCCCTTCTACAATGAGCAGTTCTTC
cdr3_aa: CASSSRDPFYNEQFF

j_call: TRBJ1-5
v_call: TRBV7-8
d_call: .
clone_size: few
cdr3_nt: TGTGCCAGCAGCTTCAGGAATAGCAATCAGCCCCAGCATTTT
cdr3_aa: CASSFRNSNQPQHF

j_call: TRBJ2-1
v_call: TRBV12-3/TRBV12-4
d_call: TRBD2
clone_size: .
cdr3_nt: TGTGCCAGCAGTCCCAAAGCTAGCGGACGGAGTGAGCAGTTCTTC
cdr3_aa: CASSPKASGRSEQFF

j_call: TRBJ1-1
v_call: TRBV7-9
d_call: .
clone_size: .
cdr3_nt: TGTGCCAGCAGCTTAGGAAACCTGCAGGAAGCTTTCTTT
cdr3_aa: CASSLGNLQEAFF

j_call: TRBJ2-3
v_call: TRBV7-2
d_call: TRBD2
clone_size: few
cdr3_nt: TGTGCCAGCAGCTTGGTCTCTAGCGGGGGGTCAACAGATACGCAGTATTTT
cdr3_aa: CASSLVSSGGSTDTQYF

j_call: TRBJ2-3
v_call: TRBV12-3/TRBV12-4
d_call: .
clone_size: .
cdr3_nt: TGTGCCAGTTCGCATGGCACAGATACGCAGTATTTT
cdr3_aa: CASSHGTDTQYF

j_call: TRBJ2-5
v_call: TRBV28
d_call: .
clone_size: .
cdr3_nt: TGTGCCAGCAGTTTATCGAGGGTTGACCAGTACTTC
cdr3_aa: CASSLSRVDQYF

j_call: TRBJ2-7
v_call: TRBV6-1
d_call: .
clone_size: .
cdr3_nt: TGTGCCAGCAGTTTAGTTAGCCGGGACTCCTACGAGCAGTACTTC
cdr3_aa: CASSLVSRDSYEQYF

j_call: TRBJ2-3
v_call: TRBV28
d_call: TRBD2
clone_size: few
cdr3_nt: TGTGCCAGCAGCCGGACTAGCGGGGGAGGGACTAGCACAGATACGCAGTATTTT
cdr3_aa: CASSRTSGGGTSTDTQYF

j_call: TRBJ2-3
v_call: TRBV7-8
d_call: .
clone_size: few
cdr3_nt: TGTGCCAGCAGCTTAACGAGGGCCGGGGGGCGATTGTCGGATACGCAGTATTTT
cdr3_aa: CASSLTRAGGRLSDTQYF

j_call: TRBJ1-6
v_call: TRBV7-2
d_call: TRBD1
clone_size: few
cdr3_nt: TGTGCCAGCAAGGTTGGGACAGCCTTTGTTTATGACCTCCACTTT
cdr3_aa: CASKVGTAFVYDLHF

j_call: TRBJ2-7
v_call: TRBV7-8
d_call: .
clone_size: .
cdr3_nt: TGTGCCAGCAGCTTAGAAGGGAGAGGACCTTACTTC
cdr3_aa: CASSLEGRGPYF

j_call: TRBJ2-7
v_call: TRBV7-6
d_call: .
clone_size: few
cdr3_nt: TGTGCCAGCAGCTCGAGGAGAAAACCCTACGAGCAGTACTTC
cdr3_aa: CASSSRRKPYEQYF

j_call: TRBJ1-3
v_call: TRBV7-6
d_call: TRBD1
clone_size: medium-sized
cdr3_nt: TGTGCCAGCAGCTTAAAACGCGGACAGGCGAACTCTGGAAACACCATATATTTT
cdr3_aa: CASSLKRGQANSGNTIYF

j_call: TRBJ2-5
v_call: TRBV11-2
d_call: TRBD2
clone_size: .
cdr3_nt: TGTGCCAGCAGGACGACTAGCGGGGGGGCCGTTGAGACCCAGTACTTC
cdr3_aa: CASRTTSGGAVETQYF

j_call: TRBJ2-2
v_call: TRBV4-1
d_call: .
clone_size: .
cdr3_nt: TGCGCCAGCAGCCATACTCAGGGTCCGGAGCTGTTTTTT
cdr3_aa: CASSHTQGPELFF

j_call: TRBJ1-3
v_call: TRBV12-3/TRBV12-4
d_call: .
clone_size: .
cdr3_nt: TGTGCCAGCAGTCCCGGGACCTCTGGAAACACCATATATTTT
cdr3_aa: CASSPGTSGNTIYF

j_call: TRBJ1-1
v_call: TRBV6-2/TRBV6-3
d_call: .
clone_size: .
cdr3_nt: TGTGCCAGCAGTTACGACAGAGGAATTTTCATGAACACTGAAGCTTTCTTT
cdr3_aa: CASSYDRGIFMNTEAFF

j_call: TRBJ2-2
v_call: TRBV6-1
d_call: .
clone_size: .
cdr3_nt: TGTGCCAGCAGTGTACAGGTCACCGGGGAGCTGTTTTTT
cdr3_aa: CASSVQVTGELFF

j_call: TRBJ1-1
v_call: TRBV2
d_call: .
clone_size: .
cdr3_nt: TGTGCCATCCGAAGGGTGAGCACTGAAGCTTTCTTT
cdr3_aa: CAIRRVSTEAFF

j_call: TRBJ2-1
v_call: TRBV20-1
d_call: .
clone_size: .
cdr3_nt: TGCAGTGCTAGTCTCTACGAGTCCTACAATGAGCAGTTCTTC
cdr3_aa: CSASLYESYNEQFF

j_call: TRBJ1-5
v_call: TRBV28
d_call: .
clone_size: .
cdr3_nt: TGTGCCAGCACCCTACAGGGTGTAAGCAATCAGCCCCAGCATTTT
cdr3_aa: CASTLQGVSNQPQHF

j_call: TRBJ2-1
v_call: TRBV7-6
d_call: .
clone_size: once
cdr3_nt: TGTGCCAGCAGAGCCACTAGGAATGAGCAGTTCTTC
cdr3_aa: CASRATRNEQFF

j_call: TRBJ1-2
v_call: TRBV4-1
d_call: .
clone_size: few
cdr3_nt: TGCGCCAGCAGCCAAGAGGCCCGACGAATCTATGGCTACACCTTC
cdr3_aa: CASSQEARRIYGYTF

j_call: TRBJ2-6
v_call: TRBV29-1
d_call: TRBD1
clone_size: .
cdr3_nt: TGCAGCGCCTCTGACAGGGATCCTCGCTCTGGGGCCAACGTCCTGACTTTC
cdr3_aa: CSASDRDPRSGANVLTF

j_call: TRBJ1-2
v_call: TRBV7-9
d_call: TRBD1
clone_size: .
cdr3_nt: TGTGCCAGCAGCTTCCCCGGGACAGGGAAGGATCATGGCTACACCTTC
cdr3_aa: CASSFPGTGKDHGYTF

j_call: TRBJ2-5
v_call: TRBV7-2
d_call: TRBD2
clone_size: .
cdr3_nt: TGTGCCAGCAGCTTGCGGGGGGGGCCGGAAGAGACCCAGTACTTC
cdr3_aa: CASSLRGGPEETQYF

j_call: TRBJ2-7
v_call: TRBV4-3
d_call: TRBD1
clone_size: few
cdr3_nt: TGCGCCAGCAGCCAAGATTTTAGCGGGACAGGGGTCTACGAGCAGTACTTC
cdr3_aa: CASSQDFSGTGVYEQYF

j_call: TRBJ1-2
v_call: TRBV6-5
d_call: TRBD1
clone_size: many
cdr3_nt: TGTGCCAGCAGTTACTCAGGGGGCGAAGGCTACACCTTC
cdr3_aa: CASSYSGGEGYTF

j_call: TRBJ2-3
v_call: TRBV6-5
d_call: .
clone_size: .
cdr3_nt: TGTGCCAGCAGTTACTCTTGGGCCGGACTTAGTGGGGATACGCAGTATTTT
cdr3_aa: CASSYSWAGLSGDTQYF

j_call: TRBJ1-1
v_call: TRBV20-1
d_call: .
clone_size: few
cdr3_nt: TGCAGTGCTAGAGATTGGGGGACTGAAGCTTTCTTT
cdr3_aa: CSARDWGTEAFF

j_call: TRBJ1-1
v_call: TRBV4-1
d_call: TRBD1
clone_size: few
cdr3_nt: TGCGCCAGCAGCCAAGGAGACAGGGACGCAGGGGCTTTCTTT
cdr3_aa: CASSQGDRDAGAFF

j_call: TRBJ1-5
v_call: TRBV7-9
d_call: .
clone_size: .
cdr3_nt: TGTGCCAGCAGCTTAGCGCACCGGGGGCGGGAGAATCAGCCCCAGCATTTT
cdr3_aa: CASSLAHRGRENQPQHF

j_call: TRBJ2-1
v_call: TRBV7-8
d_call: .
clone_size: few
cdr3_nt: TGTGCCAGCGGCTTAGGCACGAGCAATGAGCAGTTCTTC
cdr3_aa: CASGLGTSNEQFF

j_call: TRBJ2-1
v_call: TRBV7-9
d_call: .
clone_size: .
cdr3_nt: TGTGCCTGCAGATCCCCAGGACCCTTAGATGAGCAGTTCTTC
cdr3_aa: CACRSPGPLDEQFF